This T cell receptor (beta chain) comes out of a study of T cells in Graves' hyperthyroidism and ophthalmopathy. Findings and limits, study-wide: Within blood appeared most thyroid clonotypes that had expanded above 0.001. The model made its ophthalmopathy prediction, and onset followed a median about 6 months later.

For this clonotype: The antigen remains undetermined.

The CDR3 runs 15 residues. With 7 bases removed from V and 1 base from J, the gap between germline ends came to 16 bases. Germline V gene data show CDR1 as MNHNS and CDR2 as SASEGT. Researchers amplified the TCR beta CDR3 regions from RNA transcripts. A set of HTBI primers served as the primers for a first-round RT-PCR of the TCR CDR3. TCRdb reanalysed the multiplex PCR reads using MiXCR and keeps one entry per CDR3 protein. The table has about 480,000 distinct CDR3 sequences, approximately 14% seen once. Exclusion of patients followed from uncontrolled infection, other autoimmune disease, pregnancy or lactation.

The sequencing input was blood. This sequence joins TRBV6-1 and TRBJ1-1; TRBD1 might be the D (5 bases). The sequence came from a young woman with Graves' hyperthyroidism. CDR3 DNA sequence: TGTGCCAGCACCCCGCTAGGGGTGTCGAACACTGAAGCTTTCTTT. As protein: CASTPLGVSNTEAFF.